A selection of T cell receptor beta chains follows, all from one sample in a study of cytomegalovirus exposure and HLA in healthy donors. The protocol was immunoSEQ multiplex PCR, while the TCRdb copy is restricted to in-frame clones and leaves out a portion. The sample holds hundreds of thousands of clones, roughly 78% seen once. The sample comprised PBMCs. These receptors came from a boy between 10 and 17 years old in good health and CMV-seronegative. Each CDR3 is given with its conserved first and last residue. The order of the fields is V gene, J gene, clone size, D gene, CDR3 protein, CDR3 DNA. D genes are given only for firm matches. Size tells how often a clone was seen (once, few, many) or the class of an expanded clone, and some rows leave it out.

TRBV5-1	TRBJ1-1	NA	NA	CASSLVALEGTEAFF	TGCGCCAGCAGCTTGGTAGCCCTTGAGGGCACTGAAGCTTTCTTT
TRBV30	TRBJ2-1	NA	TRBD2	CAWERENRGEQFF	TGTGCCTGGGAGCGGGAGAATCGGGGTGAGCAGTTCTTC
TRBV10-3	TRBJ2-3	NA	NA	CAISARATSTDTQYF	TGTGCCATCAGTGCGCGGGCCACTAGCACAGATACGCAGTATTTT
TRBV5-1	TRBJ2-3	NA	NA	CASSSDRGGGARDTQYF	TGCGCCAGCAGCTCCGACCGGGGAGGGGGGGCGAGAGATACGCAGTATTTT
TRBV10-2	TRBJ2-4	NA	NA	CASSEAAGNIQYF	TGCGCCAGCAGTGAAGCGGCAGGCAACATTCAGTACTTC
TRBV5-1	TRBJ2-7	NA	TRBD2	CASSLGRPGTSVFYEQYF	TGCGCCAGCAGCTTGGGGAGACCCGGGACTAGCGTTTTCTACGAGCAGTACTTC
TRBV5-1	TRBJ2-1	NA	NA	CASSWRVGFDEQFF	TGCGCCAGCAGCTGGAGAGTAGGTTTCGATGAGCAGTTCTTC
TRBV5-4	TRBJ1-3	NA	NA	CASSLNRGFGNTIYF	TGTGCCAGCAGCTTGAATCGGGGGTTTGGAAACACCATATATTTT
TRBV6-6	TRBJ1-2	NA	TRBD1	CASSFTGTAVGYTF	TGTGCCAGCAGTTTCACCGGGACAGCGGTAGGCTACACCTTC
TRBV4-1	TRBJ2-7	NA	NA	CASSQTPMGRCEQYF	TGCGCCAGCAGCCAAACGCCTATGGGCCGGTGCGAACAGTACTTC
TRBV30	TRBJ1-1	NA	TRBD1	CAWSAQKTGVNTEAFF	TGTGCCTGGAGTGCACAGAAGACAGGGGTGAACACTGAAGCTTTCTTT
TRBV10-3	TRBJ1-1	NA	TRBD1	CAISEGQGNTEAFF	TGTGCCATCAGTGAGGGACAGGGGAACACTGAAGCTTTCTTT
TRBV4-2	TRBJ2-7	NA	TRBD2	CASSQRTSGTYEQYF	TGTGCCAGCAGCCAACGGACTAGCGGGACCTACGAGCAGTACTTC
TRBV18	TRBJ1-5	NA	TRBD1	CASSQDRGYYQPQHF	TGTGCCAGCTCACAGGACAGGGGGTATTATCAGCCCCAGCATTTT
TRBV30	TRBJ2-6	once	NA	CAWSQGSSGANVLTF	TGTGCCTGGAGTCAGGGGAGCTCTGGGGCCAACGTCCTGACTTTC
TRBV4-1	TRBJ2-1	NA	TRBD1	CASRDRAYNEQFF	TGCGCCTCCCGGGACAGAGCCTACAATGAGCAGTTCTTC
TRBV4-1	TRBJ2-1	few	TRBD2	CASSPRRTSGRVGNEQFF	TGCGCCAGCAGCCCAAGACGGACTAGCGGGAGGGTCGGCAATGAGCAGTTCTTC
TRBV12-5	TRBJ2-1	NA	NA	CASGGGAGAPYNEQFF	TGTGCTAGTGGTGGGGGCGCAGGGGCCCCCTACAATGAGCAGTTCTTC
TRBV7-8	TRBJ2-7	NA	TRBD1	CASSPRDSNYEQYF	TGTGCCAGCAGCCCTCGGGACAGCAACTACGAGCAGTACTTC
TRBV6-5	TRBJ2-7	NA	NA	CAIRDTADSYEQYF	TGTGCCATTCGGGATACAGCCGACTCCTACGAGCAGTACTTC
TRBV4-1	TRBJ2-7	NA	TRBD2	CASSPLDMGLAGEQYF	TGCGCCAGCAGCCCCCTGGATATGGGACTAGCGGGCGAGCAGTACTTC
TRBV6-5	TRBJ1-3	NA	NA	CASRRSLSGNTIYF	TGTGCCAGCAGGAGGAGCCTCTCTGGAAACACCATATATTTT
TRBV19	TRBJ1-4	few	NA	CASSLYRRHSNEKLFF	TGTGCCAGTAGTTTATACCGACGACACTCTAATGAAAAACTGTTTTTT
TRBV4-1	TRBJ2-7	NA	TRBD1	CASSTLAFSGTGGYYEQYF	TGCGCCAGCAGCACCCTAGCGTTCTCCGGGACAGGGGGCTACTACGAGCAGTACTTC
TRBV4-1	TRBJ1-4	NA	TRBD1	CASSREPGQLPTNEKLFF	TGCGCCAGCAGCCGAGAACCGGGACAGTTGCCAACTAATGAAAAACTGTTTTTT
TRBV5-6	TRBJ2-7	NA	TRBD2	CASSLGAGGQIYEQYF	TGTGCCAGCAGCTTGGGAGCGGGGGGGCAGATCTACGAGCAGTACTTC
TRBV10-3	TRBJ1-3	NA	TRBD1	CAISDGRGPGNTIYF	TGTGCCATCAGCGACGGCAGGGGGCCTGGAAACACCATATATTTT
TRBV5-1	TRBJ2-3	few	NA	CASSLGGSNTQYF	TGCGCCAGCAGCTTGGGGGGCTCGAATACGCAGTATTTT
TRBV29-1	TRBJ2-7	NA	NA	CSVALTASYGQYF	TGCAGCGTCGCCCTGACAGCCTCCTACGGGCAGTACTTC
TRBV7-9	TRBJ1-3	NA	TRBD1	CASSLTRGLTGNTIYF	TGTGCCAGCAGCTTAACCAGGGGGCTTACTGGAAACACCATATATTTT
TRBV5-6	TRBJ1-5	NA	NA	CASSLSGSNQPQHF	TGTGCCAGCAGCTTGTCAGGAAGCAATCAGCCCCAGCATTTT
TRBV7-9	TRBJ1-6	NA	NA	CASSLRGNENSPLHF	TGTGCCAGCAGCTTACGCGGGAATGAGAATTCACCCCTCCACTTT
TRBV6-1	TRBJ1-2	NA	NA	CASSEKRGGYTF	TGTGCCAGCAGTGAGAAAAGGGGGGGCTACACCTTC
TRBV27	TRBJ2-7	few	NA	CASSPRGDTEQYF	TGTGCCAGCAGTCCAAGAGGGGACACCGAGCAGTACTTC
TRBV21-1	TRBJ2-7	NA	NA	CASSVEDSESSYEQYF	TGTGCCAGCAGCGTAGAGGACAGCGAGAGCTCCTACGAGCAGTACTTC
TRBV5-6	TRBJ1-2	few	NA	CASSLATVGYTF	TGTGCCAGCAGCTTGGCTACAGTTGGCTACACCTTC